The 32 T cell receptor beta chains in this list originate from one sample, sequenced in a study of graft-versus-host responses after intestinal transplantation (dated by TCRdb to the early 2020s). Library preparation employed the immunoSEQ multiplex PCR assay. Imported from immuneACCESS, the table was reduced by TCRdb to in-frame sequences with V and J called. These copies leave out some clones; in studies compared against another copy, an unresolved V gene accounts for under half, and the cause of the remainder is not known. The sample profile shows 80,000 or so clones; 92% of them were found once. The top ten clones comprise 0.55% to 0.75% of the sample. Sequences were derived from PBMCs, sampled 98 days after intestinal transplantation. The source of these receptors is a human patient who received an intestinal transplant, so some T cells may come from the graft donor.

As DNA, the CDR3 is TGTGCCAGCAGTGAGGAGGGGACAGGTGTGAACTATGGCTACACCTTC. Protein sequence: CASSEEGTGVNYGYTF. This rearrangement joins TRBV2 to TRBJ1-2, with TRBD1 identical over 8 bases. J lost 2 bases, V lost 3 bases, and 8 bases had no gene match. There are 16 residues in the CDR3. The germline CDR1 and CDR2 sequences are SNHLY and FYNNEI.

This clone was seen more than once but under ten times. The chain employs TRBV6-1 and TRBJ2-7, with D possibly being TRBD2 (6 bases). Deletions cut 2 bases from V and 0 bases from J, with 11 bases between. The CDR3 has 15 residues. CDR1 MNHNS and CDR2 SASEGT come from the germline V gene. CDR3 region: CASSESLGGSYEQYF. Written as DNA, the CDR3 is TGTGCCAGCAGTGAATCGTTGGGGGGCTCCTACGAGCAGTACTTC.

The CDR3 DNA is TGTGCCAGCAGCTTAGATCGGGGAGCCGGGGAGCTGTTTTTT. It translates to CASSLDRGAGELFF. The genes are TRBV11-2 and TRBJ2-2, with D tentatively TRBD2 (5 bases). V lost 0 bases to trimming and J lost 6 bases, with 8 bases between them. The germline gives CDR1 SGHAT, CDR2 FQNNGV. The CDR3 is made up of 14 amino acids.

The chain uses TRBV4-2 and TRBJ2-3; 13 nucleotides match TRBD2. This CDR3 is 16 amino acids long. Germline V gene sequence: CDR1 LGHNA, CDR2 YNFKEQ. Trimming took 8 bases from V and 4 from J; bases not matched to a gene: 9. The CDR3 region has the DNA TGTGCCAGCCAACGGACTAGCGGGGGAGTCGCAGATACGCAGTATTTT. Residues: CASQRTSGGVADTQYF.

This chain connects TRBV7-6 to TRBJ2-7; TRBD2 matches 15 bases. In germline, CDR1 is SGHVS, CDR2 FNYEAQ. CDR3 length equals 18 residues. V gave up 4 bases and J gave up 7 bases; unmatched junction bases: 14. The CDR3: CASSWRTSGGANWDEQYF. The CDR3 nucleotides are TGTGCCAGCAGCTGGAGGACTAGCGGGGGGGCGAACTGGGATGAGCAGTACTTC.

CDR3 protein: CAISESGWVFYGYTF. CDR3 bases: TGTGCCATCAGTGAGTCCGGTTGGGTTTTCTATGGCTACACCTTC. The gene calls are TRBV10-3 and TRBJ1-2; D unresolved. V gave up 0 bases and J gave up 4 bases, with 12 bases separating them. This CDR3 is 15 amino acids long. CDR1 is ENHRY and CDR2 is SYGVKD in the germline V gene.

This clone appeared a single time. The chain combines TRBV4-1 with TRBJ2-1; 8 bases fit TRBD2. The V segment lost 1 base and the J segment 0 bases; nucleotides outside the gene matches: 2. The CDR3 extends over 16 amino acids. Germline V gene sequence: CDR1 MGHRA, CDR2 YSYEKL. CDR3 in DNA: TGCGCCAGCAGCCAAGCCGGGACTAGCTCCTACAATGAGCAGTTCTTC. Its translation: CASSQAGTSSYNEQFF.

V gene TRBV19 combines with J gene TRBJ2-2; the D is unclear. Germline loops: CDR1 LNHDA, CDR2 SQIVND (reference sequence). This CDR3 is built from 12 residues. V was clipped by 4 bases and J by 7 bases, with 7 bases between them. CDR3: CASSTASGELFF. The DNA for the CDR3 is TGTGCCAGTAGTACGGCGAGCGGGGAGCTGTTTTTT.

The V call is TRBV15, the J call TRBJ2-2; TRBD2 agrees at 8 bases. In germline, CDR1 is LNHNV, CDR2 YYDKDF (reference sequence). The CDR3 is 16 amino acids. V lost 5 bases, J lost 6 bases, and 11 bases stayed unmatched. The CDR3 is CATSQTGGGLSGELFF. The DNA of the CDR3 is TGTGCCACCAGCCAGACCGGGGGGGGCCTCTCCGGGGAGCTGTTTTTT.

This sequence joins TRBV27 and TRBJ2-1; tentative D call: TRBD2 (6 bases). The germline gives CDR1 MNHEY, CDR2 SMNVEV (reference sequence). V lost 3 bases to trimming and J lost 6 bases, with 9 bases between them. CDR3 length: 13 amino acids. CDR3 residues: CASSFGGTNEQFF. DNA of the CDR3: TGTGCCAGCAGTTTTGGGGGGACCAATGAGCAGTTCTTC.

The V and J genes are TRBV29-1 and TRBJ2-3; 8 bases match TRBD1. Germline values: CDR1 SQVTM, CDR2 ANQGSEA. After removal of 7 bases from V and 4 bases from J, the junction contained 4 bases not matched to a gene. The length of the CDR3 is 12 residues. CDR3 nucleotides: TGCAGCGCCCGGACAGGGTCAGATACGCAGTATTTT. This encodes CSARTGSDTQYF.

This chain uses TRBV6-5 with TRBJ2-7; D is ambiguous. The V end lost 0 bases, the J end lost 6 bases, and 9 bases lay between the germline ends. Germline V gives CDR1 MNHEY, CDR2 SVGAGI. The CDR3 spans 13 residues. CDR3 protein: CASSYSEMAEQYF. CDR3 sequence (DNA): TGTGCCAGCAGTTACTCCGAGATGGCCGAGCAGTACTTC.

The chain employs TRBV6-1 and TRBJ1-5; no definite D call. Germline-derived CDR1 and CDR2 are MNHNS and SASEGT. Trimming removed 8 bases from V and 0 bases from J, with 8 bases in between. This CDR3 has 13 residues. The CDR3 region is CASGPNSNQPQHF. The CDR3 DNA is TGTGCCAGCGGCCCGAATAGCAATCAGCCCCAGCATTTT.

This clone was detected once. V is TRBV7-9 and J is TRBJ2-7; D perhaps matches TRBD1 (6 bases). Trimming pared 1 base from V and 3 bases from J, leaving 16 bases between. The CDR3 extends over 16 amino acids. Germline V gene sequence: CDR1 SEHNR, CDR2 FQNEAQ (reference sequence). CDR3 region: CASSLDYPGAIYEQYF. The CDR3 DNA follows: TGTGCCAGCAGCTTAGATTATCCAGGGGCAATCTACGAGCAGTACTTC.

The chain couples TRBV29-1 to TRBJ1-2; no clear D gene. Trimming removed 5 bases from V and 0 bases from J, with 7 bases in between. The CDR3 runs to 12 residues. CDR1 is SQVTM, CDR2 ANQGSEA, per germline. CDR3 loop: CSVRAPNYGYTF. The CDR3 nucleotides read TGCAGCGTTCGGGCCCCTAACTATGGCTACACCTTC.

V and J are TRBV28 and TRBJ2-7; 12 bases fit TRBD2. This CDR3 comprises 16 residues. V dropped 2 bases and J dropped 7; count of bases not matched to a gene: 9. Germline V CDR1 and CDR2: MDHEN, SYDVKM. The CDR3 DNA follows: TGTGCCAGCAGTTTACTCAACGGACTAGCGGGATTGGAGCAGTACTTC. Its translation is CASSLLNGLAGLEQYF. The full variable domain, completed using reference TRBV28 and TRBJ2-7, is DVKVTQSSRYLVKRTGEKVFLECVQDMDHENMFWYRQDPGLGLRLIYFSYDVKMKEKGDIPEGYSVSREKKERFSLILESASTNQTSMYLCASSLLNGLAGLEQYFGPGTRLTVT.

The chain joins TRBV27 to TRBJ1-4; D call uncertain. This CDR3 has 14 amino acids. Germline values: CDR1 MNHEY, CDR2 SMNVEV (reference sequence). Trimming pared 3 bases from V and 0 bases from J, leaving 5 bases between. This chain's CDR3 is CASSFDPTNEKLFF. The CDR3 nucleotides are TGTGCCAGCAGTTTTGATCCAACTAATGAAAAACTGTTTTTT.

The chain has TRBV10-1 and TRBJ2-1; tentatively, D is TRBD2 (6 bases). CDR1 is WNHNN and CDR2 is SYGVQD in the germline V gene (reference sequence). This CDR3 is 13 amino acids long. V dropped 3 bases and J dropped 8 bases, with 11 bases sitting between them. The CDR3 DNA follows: TGCGCCAGCAGTGAAAAGTGGGGGGATGAGCAGTTCTTC. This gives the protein CASSEKWGDEQFF.

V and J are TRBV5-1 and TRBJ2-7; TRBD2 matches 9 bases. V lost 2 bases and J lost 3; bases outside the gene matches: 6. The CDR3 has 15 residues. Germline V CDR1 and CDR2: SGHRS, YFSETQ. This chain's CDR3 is CASSFLAGDLYEQYF. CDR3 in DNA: TGCGCCAGCAGCTTCTTAGCGGGGGACCTCTACGAGCAGTACTTC.

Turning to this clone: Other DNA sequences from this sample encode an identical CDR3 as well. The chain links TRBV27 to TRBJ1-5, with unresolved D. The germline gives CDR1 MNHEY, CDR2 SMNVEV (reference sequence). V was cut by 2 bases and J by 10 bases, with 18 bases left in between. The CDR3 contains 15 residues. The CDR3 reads CASSLSPAGSHPQHF. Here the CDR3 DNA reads TGTGCCAGCAGTTTAAGCCCAGCGGGTTCCCACCCCCAGCATTTT.

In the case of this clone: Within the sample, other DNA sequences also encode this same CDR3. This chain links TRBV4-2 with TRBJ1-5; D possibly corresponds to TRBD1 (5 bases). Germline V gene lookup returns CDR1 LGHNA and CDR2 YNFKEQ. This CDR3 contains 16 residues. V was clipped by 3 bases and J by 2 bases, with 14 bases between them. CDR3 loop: CASSQETGGGNQPQHF. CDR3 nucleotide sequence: TGTGCCAGCAGCCAGGAAACAGGTGGGGGCAATCAGCCCCAGCATTTT.

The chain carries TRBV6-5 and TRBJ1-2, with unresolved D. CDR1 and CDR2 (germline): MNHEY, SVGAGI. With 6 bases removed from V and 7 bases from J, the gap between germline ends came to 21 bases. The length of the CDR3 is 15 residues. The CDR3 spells CASRSPGERAAGYTF. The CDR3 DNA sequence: TGTGCCAGCAGATCCCCCGGAGAGAGGGCGGCTGGCTACACCTTC.

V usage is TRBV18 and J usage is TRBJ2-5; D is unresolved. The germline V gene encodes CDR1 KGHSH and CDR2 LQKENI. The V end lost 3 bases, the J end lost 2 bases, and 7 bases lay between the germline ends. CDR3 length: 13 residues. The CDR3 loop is CASSPSGQETQYF. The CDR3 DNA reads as TGTGCCAGCTCACCCTCCGGTCAAGAGACCCAGTACTTC.

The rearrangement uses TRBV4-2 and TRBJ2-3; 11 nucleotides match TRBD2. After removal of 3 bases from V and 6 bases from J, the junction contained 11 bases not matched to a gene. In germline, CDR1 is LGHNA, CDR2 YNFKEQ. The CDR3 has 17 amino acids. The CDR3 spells CASSQPRRASGGDTQYF. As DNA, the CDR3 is TGTGCCAGCAGCCAGCCGCGCAGGGCTAGCGGGGGGGATACGCAGTATTTT.

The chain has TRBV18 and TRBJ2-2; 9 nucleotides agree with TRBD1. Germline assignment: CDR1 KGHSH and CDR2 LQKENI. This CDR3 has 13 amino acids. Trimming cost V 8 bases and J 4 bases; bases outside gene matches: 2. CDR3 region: CASRQGGTGELFF. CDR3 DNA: TGTGCCAGCCGACAGGGGGGCACCGGGGAGCTGTTTTTT.

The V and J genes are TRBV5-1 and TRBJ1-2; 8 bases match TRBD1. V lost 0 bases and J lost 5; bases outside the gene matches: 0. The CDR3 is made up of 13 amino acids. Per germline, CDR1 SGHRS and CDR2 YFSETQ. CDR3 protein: CASSLDRGYGYTF. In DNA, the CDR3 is TGCGCCAGCAGCTTGGACAGGGGGTATGGCTACACCTTC.

The CDR3 loop reads CASSPRGTTDTQYF. The CDR3 region has the DNA TGTGCCAGCAGTCCCCGGGGGACTACAGATACGCAGTATTTT. The chain carries TRBV6-5 and TRBJ2-3, with D possibly TRBD2 on 6 matching bases. The ends were cut back, 5 bases at V and 3 bases at J, with 12 bases in the middle. CDR3 length: 14 amino acids. CDR1 and CDR2 (germline): MNHEY, SVGAGI.

CDR3 protein: CASRVNFFTSSTDTQYF. For the CDR3, the DNA is TGCGCCAGCCGAGTCAACTTTTTCACCTCTAGCACAGATACGCAGTATTTT. The genes are TRBV5-1 and TRBJ2-3; D is undetermined. V lost 7 bases, J lost 0 bases, and 21 bases lay in between. CDR1 SGHRS and CDR2 YFSETQ come from the germline V gene. The CDR3 runs to 17 residues.

DNA of the CDR3: TGTGCCAGCAGAGCTAGTACAGGGGCCAGGGGAGCTTTCTTT. It specifies CASRASTGARGAFF. The V and J genes are TRBV5-4 and TRBJ1-1; 7 bases line up with TRBD1. The junction had 14 bases not matched to a gene; V was cut back by 5 bases and J by 10 bases. The CDR3 sequence is 14 residues long. Germline CDR1 SGHNT, CDR2 YYREEE (reference sequence).

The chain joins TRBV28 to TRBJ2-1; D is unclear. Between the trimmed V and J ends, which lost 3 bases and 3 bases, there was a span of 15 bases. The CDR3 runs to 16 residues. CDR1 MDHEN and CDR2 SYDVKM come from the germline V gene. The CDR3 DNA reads TGTGCCAGCAGTTTCGGCAGGTTAGCCGGCTACAATGAGCAGTTCTTC. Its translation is CASSFGRLAGYNEQFF.

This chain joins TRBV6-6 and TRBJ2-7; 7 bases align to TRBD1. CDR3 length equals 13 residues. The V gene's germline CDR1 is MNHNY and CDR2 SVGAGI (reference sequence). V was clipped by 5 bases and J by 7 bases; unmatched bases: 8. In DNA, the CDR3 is TGTGCCAGCAGTACCCCGACAGGGAATGAGCAGTACTTC. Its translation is CASSTPTGNEQYF.

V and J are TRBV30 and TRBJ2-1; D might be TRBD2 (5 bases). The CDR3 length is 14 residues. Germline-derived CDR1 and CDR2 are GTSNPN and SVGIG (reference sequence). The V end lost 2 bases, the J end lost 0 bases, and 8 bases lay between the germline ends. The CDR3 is CAWSKDSSYNEQFF. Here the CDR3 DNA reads TGTGCCTGGAGTAAGGACTCCTCCTACAATGAGCAGTTCTTC.